Each of the 2 T cell receptor beta chains below was sequenced from the same sample in a study of shared clonotypes between healthy human individuals. The protocol was immunoSEQ multiplex PCR, while the TCRdb copy is restricted to in-frame clones and leaves out a portion. The repertoire holds roughly 2 million clones, with roughly 95% as singletons. The material sequenced was naive CD4+ T cells sorted from blood. Described subset: CD45RA+ positively selected. These receptors all come from a man between 18 and 35 years old in good health.

The CDR3 is CASSLRLAGPSYNEQFF. Written as DNA, the CDR3 is TGTGCCAGCAGTTTAAGACTAGCGGGGCCCTCCTACAATGAGCAGTTCTTC. The genes are TRBV7-2 and TRBJ2-1, with 11 nucleotides matching TRBD2. This CDR3 is built from 17 residues. V gave up 6 bases and J gave up 0 bases; unmatched junction bases: 7. CDR1 is SGHTA, CDR2 FQGNSA, per germline.

V usage is TRBV10-2 and J usage is TRBJ2-7; D might be TRBD1 (5 bases). Germline lookup yields CDR1 WSHSY and CDR2 SAAADI. The CDR3 spans 10 residues. The ends were cut back, 8 bases at V and 5 bases at J, with 7 bases in the middle. The CDR3 loop reads CASQGHEQYF. The CDR3 DNA sequence: TGCGCCAGCCAGGGTCACGAGCAGTACTTC.